The 27 T cell receptor beta chains presented below share a single source sample, sequenced in a study of T cell responses to AZD1222 COVID-19 vaccine. This table comes from immunoSEQ multiplex PCR, and its TCRdb copy is limited to in-frame clones, with some not included. The table lists around 150,000 clones, about 92% of them singletons. The sample was peripheral blood, taken 28 days after the second AZD1222 dose. The source of these receptors is an adult who received the AZD1222 COVID-19 vaccine.

The J gene is TRBJ1-2, the V gene TRBV7-9, with 8 bases identical to TRBD1. The CDR3 has 14 amino acids. Per the germline V gene, CDR1 is SEHNR and CDR2 is FQNEAQ (reference sequence). The trim removed 3 bases at V and 6 bases at J, leaving 6 bases unmatched. The CDR3 sequence: CASSFPTGDDGYTF. For the CDR3, the DNA is TGTGCCAGCAGCTTCCCGACAGGGGATGATGGCTACACCTTC.

V usage is TRBV9 and J usage is TRBJ2-3; D not resolved. This CDR3 is built from 16 residues. Germline lookup yields CDR1 SGDLS and CDR2 YYNGEE. V was clipped by 0 bases and J by 2 bases, with 13 bases between them. CDR3: CASSVGLSAYTDTQYF. CDR3 nucleotides: TGTGCCAGCAGCGTAGGATTGAGCGCCTACACAGATACGCAGTATTTT.

This chain connects TRBV19 to TRBJ1-1, with D unresolved. This CDR3 region has 11 residues. The ends were cut back, 7 bases at V and 4 bases at J, with 7 bases in the middle. CDR1 and CDR2 from the germline V gene are LNHDA and SQIVND (reference sequence). Here the CDR3 DNA reads TGTGCCAGTACCTGGGCCACTGAAGCTTTCTTT. Residues: CASTWATEAFF.

The rearrangement links TRBV28 to TRBJ1-5; 10 bases match TRBD1. Germline V gene data show CDR1 as MDHEN and CDR2 as SYDVKM. The CDR3 sequence is 18 residues long. J gave up 0 bases and V 3 bases, and 8 bases lay outside the gene matches. The CDR3 DNA reads TGTGCCAGCAGTTTCCCGGGACAGGGGTCATCTAGCAATCAGCCCCAGCATTTT. As protein: CASSFPGQGSSSNQPQHF.

This clone occurred once. V and J are TRBV18 and TRBJ1-1, with D uncertain. The length of the CDR3 is 15 residues. Looked up from germline, CDR1 is KGHSH and CDR2 is LQKENI. V was pared by 4 bases and J by 0 bases, with 12 bases between. The CDR3 here is CASSLDPYMNTEAFF. In DNA, the CDR3 is TGTGCCAGCTCACTTGATCCCTACATGAACACTGAAGCTTTCTTT. Variable domain in full (rest from reference TRBV18 and TRBJ1-1): NAGVMQNPRHLVRRRGQEARLRCSPMKGHSHVYWYRQLPEEGLKFMVYLQKENIIDESGMPKERFSAEFPKEGPSILRIQQVVRGDSAAYFCASSLDPYMNTEAFFGQGTRLTVV.

This clone was counted a single time. The chain couples TRBV30 to TRBJ1-6; 7 positions match TRBD1. The V segment lost 2 bases and the J segment 9 bases; nucleotides outside the gene matches: 13. Germline CDR1 is GTSNPN and CDR2 is SVGIG (reference sequence). The CDR3 runs to 16 residues. CDR3 coding DNA: TGTGCCTGGAGTATGAGACAGGGAAATGGCCGTTCACCCCTCCACTTT. Its translation: CAWSMRQGNGRSPLHF.

This chain uses TRBV6-2 or TRBV6-3 with TRBJ2-7, with D perhaps matching TRBD1 or TRBD2 (5 bases each). Looked up from germline, CDR1 is MNHEY and CDR2 is SVGEGT. The CDR3 totals 15 residues. The germline V and J ends were trimmed by 4 bases and 0 bases, with 13 bases remaining between them. The CDR3 reads CASSLWSGHSYEQYF. CDR3 nucleotides: TGTGCCAGCAGTTTGTGGTCGGGGCACTCCTACGAGCAGTACTTC.

The chain combines TRBV7-9 with TRBJ2-5; TRBD1 agrees at 7 bases. After removal of 1 base from V and 4 bases from J, the junction contained 6 bases not matched to a gene. The germline V gene encodes CDR1 SEHNR and CDR2 FQNEAQ (reference sequence). The CDR3 contains 15 residues. The CDR3, as DNA: TGTGCCAGCAGCTTAGTGCTCGGACAGGCAGAGACCCAGTACTTC. Its translation: CASSLVLGQAETQYF.

V is TRBV5-4 and J is TRBJ2-5, with TRBD2 matching 10 bases. The CDR3 has 12 residues. Losses at the gene ends were 4 bases for V and 9 bases for J; bases not matched to a gene: 3. Germline V lookup: CDR1 SGHNT, CDR2 YYREEE (reference sequence). In DNA form, the CDR3 reads TGTGCCAGCAGCCCTAGCGGGAGAGCCCAGTACTTC. Encoded protein: CASSPSGRAQYF.

This chain links TRBV5-4 with TRBJ1-6; weak D call: TRBD1 (6 bases). V lost 4 bases and J 7 bases, leaving 27 bases between the germline ends. Germline CDR1 and CDR2: SGHNT and YYREEE (reference sequence). CDR3 size: 19 residues. CDR3 loop: CASSRGTARGVNGNSPLHF. For the CDR3, the DNA is TGTGCCAGCAGCCGCGGGACCGCTAGGGGGGTTAATGGGAATTCACCCCTCCACTTT. Together with reference TRBV5-4 and TRBJ1-6, the CDR3 gives the full variable domain: ETGVTQSPTHLIKTRGQQVTLRCSSQSGHNTVSWYQQALGQGPQFIFQYYREEENGRGNFPPRFSGLQFPNYSSELNVNALELDDSALYLCASSRGTARGVNGNSPLHFGNGTRLTVT.

V is TRBV5-1 and J is TRBJ2-7; TRBD2 is a possible D gene (5 bases). This CDR3 is 14 amino acids long. Germline V gene sequence: CDR1 SGHRS, CDR2 YFSETQ. Trimming pared 0 bases from V and 2 bases from J, leaving 9 bases between. In DNA, the CDR3 is TGCGCCAGCAGCTTGGCTAGCAGTACCTACGAGCAGTACTTC. It is translated as CASSLASSTYEQYF.

V is TRBV3-1 (or the pseudogene TRBV3-2) and J is TRBJ2-7, with 9 positions matching TRBD2. CDR3 size: 16 residues. Germline V gives CDR1 LGHDT, CDR2 YNNKEL (reference sequence). V lost 5 bases and J lost 3; bases outside the gene matches: 11. DNA of the CDR3: TGTGCCAGCAGCGGGTTGGCAGTAGCGGGAGACTACGAGCAGTACTTC. Protein: CASSGLAVAGDYEQYF.

This chain connects TRBV7-9 to TRBJ1-6; no clear D gene. V was clipped by 7 bases and J by 7 bases, with 17 bases between them. Germline-derived CDR1 and CDR2 are SEHNR and FQNEAQ (reference sequence). This CDR3 is 15 amino acids long. CDR3 nucleotide sequence: TGTGCCAGCAAGGAGCTGGGAGGAGAAAATTCACCCCTCCACTTT. Protein: CASKELGGENSPLHF.

This sequence joins TRBV6-5 and TRBJ2-7; possible D gene TRBD1, 6 bases. The CDR3 extends over 12 amino acids. Germline CDR1 is MNHEY and CDR2 is SVGAGI. V was shortened by 4 bases and J by 9 bases, with 13 bases between the two germline ends. The CDR3 reads CASSWTEPTQYF. CDR3 bases: TGTGCCAGCAGTTGGACAGAACCAACGCAGTACTTC.

On this clone: Other DNA sequences in the sample encode the same CDR3. This chain joins TRBV5-1 and TRBJ1-2, with TRBD1 identical over 7 bases. The ends lost 4 bases at V and 3 bases at J; junction bases unmatched: 3. CDR3 size: 13 residues. Germline V lookup: CDR1 SGHRS, CDR2 YFSETQ. This CDR3 is CASSRGQDYGYTF. CDR3 bases: TGCGCCAGCAGCCGCGGACAGGACTATGGCTACACCTTC.

The rearrangement uses TRBV7-8 and TRBJ2-7; TRBD1 or TRBD2 may be the D gene (5 bases each). The V gene's germline CDR1 is SGHVS and CDR2 FQNEAQ. The CDR3 consists of 14 residues. V was pared by 4 bases and J by 2 bases, with 12 bases between. Here the CDR3 DNA reads TGTGCCAGCAGCTCCGGGACCAGCACCTACGAGCAGTACTTC. Translating gives CASSSGTSTYEQYF.

The chain carries TRBV28 and TRBJ2-7; D unresolved. CDR1 is MDHEN and CDR2 is SYDVKM in the germline V gene. The CDR3 has 12 amino acids. V was clipped by 2 bases and J by 7 bases, with 9 bases between them. The CDR3 DNA is TGTGCCAGCAGTTTAAGGGCTAGGGAGCAGTACTTC. This gives the protein CASSLRAREQYF.

The chain combines TRBV5-1 with TRBJ2-5; 11 nucleotides match TRBD1. The CDR3 loop spans 16 amino acids. From germline, CDR1 is SGHRS and CDR2 YFSETQ. The ends lost 5 bases at V and 1 base at J; junction bases unmatched: 7. The CDR3 DNA reads TGCGCCAGCAGGGCCGGGACAGGGGGATCCCAAGAGACCCAGTACTTC. Translated: CASRAGTGGSQETQYF.

The chain uses TRBV3-1 (or the pseudogene TRBV3-2) and TRBJ2-7; D remains ambiguous. The CDR3 runs 15 residues. CDR1 LGHDT and CDR2 YNNKEL come from the germline V gene (reference sequence). V shed 1 base and J shed 2 bases, with 12 bases lying between them. CDR3 sequence (DNA): TGTGCCAGCAGCCAAGCGGCTACCAAAGCCTACGAGCAGTACTTC. The encoded protein is CASSQAATKAYEQYF.

V is TRBV7-2 and J is TRBJ1-5, with D uncertain. V lost 1 base and J 3 bases, leaving 7 bases between the germline ends. Germline V gene data show CDR1 as SGHTA and CDR2 as FQGNSA. The CDR3 has 14 residues. Written as DNA, the CDR3 is TGTGCCAGCAGCTTAGAGGGCCCCAATCAGCCCCAGCATTTT. Protein product: CASSLEGPNQPQHF.

The chain employs TRBV27 and TRBJ2-1; D is ambiguous. Trimming took off 1 base at V and 4 bases at J, with 17 bases between the two ends. CDR1 is MNHEY and CDR2 is SMNVEV in the germline V gene (reference sequence). The CDR3 is 17 residues long. CDR3 amino acids: CASSLWGGRPSYNEQFF. DNA of the CDR3: TGTGCCAGCAGTTTATGGGGTGGACGACCAAGTTACAATGAGCAGTTCTTC.

The chain combines TRBV5-4 with TRBJ2-1; the D gene is possibly TRBD1 (6 bases). Trimming took off 4 bases at V and 10 bases at J, with 15 bases between the two ends. The CDR3 has 13 residues. The germline CDR1 and CDR2 sequences are SGHNT and YYREEE (reference sequence). The DNA for the CDR3 is TGTGCCAGCAGCCCGGAACTAGGGGGAGAGCAGTTCTTC. It translates to CASSPELGGEQFF.

The chain links TRBV5-4 to TRBJ2-7; tentatively, D is TRBD1 or TRBD2 (5 bases each). Per germline, CDR1 SGHNT and CDR2 YYREEE (reference sequence). There are 15 residues in the CDR3. The V and J ends lost 1 base and 2 bases respectively, with 13 bases between them. The CDR3 spells CASSLRDHPTYEQYF. The DNA for the CDR3 is TGTGCCAGCAGCTTGCGGGACCACCCTACCTACGAGCAGTACTTC.

The genes are TRBV7-2 and TRBJ2-5; 9 nucleotides line up with TRBD1. J was trimmed by 4 bases and V by 5 bases; bases with no gene match: 5. The CDR3 totals 14 residues. Germline V CDR1 and CDR2: SGHTA, FQGNSA. The chain's CDR3 is CASSTRQGGETQYF. CDR3 nucleotides: TGTGCCAGCAGCACAAGACAGGGGGGAGAGACCCAGTACTTC. The complete variable domain, with remaining parts taken from reference TRBV7-2 and TRBJ2-5, reads GAGVSQSPSNKVTEKGKDVELRCDPISGHTALYWYRQSLGQGLEFLIYFQGNSAPDKSGLPSDRFSAERTGGSVSTLTIQRTQQEDSAVYLCASSTRQGGETQYFGPGTRLLVL.

The rearrangement joins TRBV11-3 to TRBJ2-5, with 9 bases lining up with TRBD2. In germline, CDR1 is SGHNT, CDR2 YENEEA. Losses at the gene ends were 1 base for V and 5 bases for J; bases not matched to a gene: 11. The CDR3 has 17 amino acids. CDR3 DNA sequence: TGTGCCAGCAGCTTAGGAAGGATAGCGGGAGTTTGGGAGACCCAGTACTTC. Translating gives CASSLGRIAGVWETQYF.

The chain links TRBV28 to TRBJ1-2; 10 bases are a match to TRBD1. Germline values: CDR1 MDHEN, CDR2 SYDVKM. The CDR3 contains 12 residues. J gave up 7 bases and V 8 bases, and 4 bases lay outside the gene matches. The CDR3 nucleotides are TGTGCCAGCCGGACAGGGGGGCCTGGCTACACCTTC. Amino acids: CASRTGGPGYTF.

V and J are TRBV4-1 and TRBJ2-7; 10 bases map to TRBD2. This CDR3 contains 15 residues. The J segment lost 1 base and the V segment lost 6 bases, leaving 6 bases of the junction unmatched. CDR1 is MGHRA and CDR2 is YSYEKL in the germline V gene. CDR3 bases: TGCGCCAGCAGACTTATACTAGCGGGATCCTACGAGCAGTACTTC. Its translation is CASRLILAGSYEQYF.